This T cell receptor beta chain appears in the sequencing data of a study of human T cells and chemical hapten exposure. CDR3 length: 10 residues. Trimming pared 3 bases from V and 5 bases from J, leaving 1 base between. CDR1 and CDR2 (germline): MDHEN, SYDVKM. TCRdb reprocessed the RACE reads via MiXCR and lists one record per CDR3 protein. The sample records under 400,000 distinct CDR3 sequences, roughly 5% being singletons. This clonotype showed up many times. Described time point: pre-sensitization, week 0. Treatment: therapeutic diphenylcyclopropenone sensitization with weekly scalp DPC. The sequence was collected from a woman between 50 and 59 years old with alopecia areata. Some clones in this sample may be carry-over from other donors' samples. The sequencing used whole blood, collected in connection with sensitization to the hapten diphenylcyclopropenone (DPC). The V call is TRBV28, the J call TRBJ2-5; D unresolved. CDR3 sequence (DNA): TGTGCCAGCAGTTTCGAGACCCAGTACTTC. It translates to CASSFETQYF.